What follows are 28 T cell receptor beta chains derived from one specimen sequenced in a study of cytomegalovirus exposure and HLA in healthy donors. Generated by immunoSEQ multiplex PCR, the TCRdb table keeps only in-frame clones and is missing some. This sample carries over 120,000 clones, about 94% of them seen once, and the ten largest clones take approximately 1.8%. The sequenced material came from PBMCs. The receptors were sampled from a man younger than 35 in good health and CMV-seropositive.

CDR3 region: CASSLGQGVDEQYF. Written as DNA, the CDR3 is TGCGCCAGCAGCTTGGGACAGGGCGTCGACGAGCAGTACTTC. The V and J genes are TRBV5-1 and TRBJ2-7, with 7 bases that match TRBD1. This CDR3 is built from 14 residues. J was trimmed by 5 bases and V by 0 bases; bases with no gene match: 5. The V gene's germline CDR1 is SGHRS and CDR2 YFSETQ. Full variable domain (missing parts from reference TRBV5-1 and TRBJ2-7): KAGVTQTPRYLIKTRGQQVTLSCSPISGHRSVSWYQQTPGQGLQFLFEYFSETQRNKGNFPGRFSGRQFSNSRSEMNVSTLELGDSALYLCASSLGQGVDEQYFGPGTRLTVT.

The chain combines TRBV9 with TRBJ1-1, with D possibly being TRBD1 (5 bases). Germline CDR1 SGDLS, CDR2 YYNGEE. Trimming stripped 3 bases from V and 1 base from J, with 13 bases between. The CDR3 is made up of 15 amino acids. The CDR3: CASSADWGANTEAFF. CDR3 bases: TGTGCCAGCAGCGCGGATTGGGGCGCGAACACTGAAGCTTTCTTT.

The chain has TRBV19 and TRBJ2-7; D is possibly TRBD1 (6 bases). The CDR3 is 15 amino acids. CDR1 is LNHDA, CDR2 SQIVND, per germline (reference sequence). V was cut by 1 base and J by 4 bases, with 14 bases left in between. CDR3 in DNA: TGTGCCAGTAGTATAGTAGGCAGGGGCTGGTACGAGCAGTACTTC. Its translation: CASSIVGRGWYEQYF.

The genes are TRBV19 and TRBJ2-3; D ambiguous. Germline V lookup: CDR1 LNHDA, CDR2 SQIVND (reference sequence). The CDR3 totals 12 residues. V gave up 4 bases and J gave up 4 bases, with 6 bases separating them. The CDR3 DNA is TGTGCCAGTAGTACCCATCCAGATACGCAGTATTTT. Its translation is CASSTHPDTQYF.

The V and J genes are TRBV27 and TRBJ2-1, with D maybe TRBD2 (6 bases). Trimming took 5 bases from V and 1 from J, leaving 12 bases between them. Looked up from germline, CDR1 is MNHEY and CDR2 is SMNVEV (reference sequence). This CDR3 comprises 15 residues. CDR3 in amino acids: CASSLSGLSYNEQFF. CDR3 DNA sequence: TGTGCCAGCAGTCTCTCGGGACTTTCCTACAATGAGCAGTTCTTC.

This sequence joins TRBV5-1 and TRBJ2-2, with 13 bases lining up with TRBD2. The CDR3 is 16 amino acids. The J segment lost 4 bases and the V segment lost 2 bases, leaving 2 bases of the junction unmatched. CDR1 and CDR2 from the germline V gene are SGHRS and YFSETQ. The CDR3: CASSFRTSGSTGELFF. CDR3 DNA sequence: TGCGCCAGCAGCTTCAGGACTAGCGGGAGCACCGGGGAGCTGTTTTTT.

The genes are TRBV7-9 and TRBJ2-3; TRBD2 aligns across 7 bases. This CDR3 is built from 16 residues. Germline values: CDR1 SEHNR, CDR2 FQNEAQ (reference sequence). V dropped 1 base and J dropped 1; count of bases not matched to a gene: 5. CDR3 protein: CASSLGLAHRTDTQYF. The DNA of the CDR3 is TGTGCCAGCAGCTTAGGACTAGCTCATCGCACAGATACGCAGTATTTT.

This chain links TRBV10-1 with TRBJ2-7, with D possibly TRBD1 on 5 matching bases. The CDR3 runs 15 residues. Germline-derived CDR1 and CDR2 are WNHNN and SYGVQD (reference sequence). The V end was cut by 5 bases, the J end by 4 bases, with 18 bases between. The CDR3 nucleotides read TGCGCCAGCAGTAATAGACAGATTTTAAGTTACGAGCAGTACTTC. Translating gives CASSNRQILSYEQYF.

The chain couples TRBV28 to TRBJ2-5, with D maybe TRBD2 (7 bases). V was trimmed by 3 bases and J by 4 bases, leaving 15 bases between them. Per the germline V gene, CDR1 is MDHEN and CDR2 is SYDVKM. This CDR3 contains 15 residues. The CDR3 reads CASSFSQGGGETQYF. CDR3 nucleotide sequence: TGTGCCAGCAGTTTCTCTCAGGGAGGGGGAGAGACCCAGTACTTC.

V usage is TRBV6-5 and J usage is TRBJ2-7; D perhaps matches TRBD1 (5 bases). The CDR3 has 11 residues. V was trimmed by 7 bases and J by 3 bases, leaving 7 bases between them. Germline V CDR1 and CDR2: MNHEY, SVGAGI. The CDR3 DNA is TGTGCCAGCACCCAGGGCTACGAGCAGTACTTC. Amino acids: CASTQGYEQYF.

This clone occurred once. The V call is TRBV4-2, the J call TRBJ2-7, with TRBD2 identical over 12 bases. Trimming cost V 1 base and J 3 bases; bases outside gene matches: 7. Germline loops: CDR1 LGHNA, CDR2 YNFKEQ. The CDR3 extends over 17 amino acids. The CDR3 region has the DNA TGTGCCAGCAGCCAAGGCCTAGCGGGAGGGCCGGTCTACGAGCAGTACTTC. It is translated as CASSQGLAGGPVYEQYF.

This clone was seen only once. V usage is TRBV10-3 and J usage is TRBJ1-1, with 7 nucleotides matching TRBD1. The CDR3 length is 13 residues. With V trimmed by 6 bases and J by 0 bases, 1 base remained unmatched. Germline-derived CDR1 and CDR2 are ENHRY and SYGVKD. The CDR3 spells CAIRGQMNTEAFF. In DNA form, the CDR3 reads TGTGCCATCAGGGGACAGATGAACACTGAAGCTTTCTTT.

This chain connects TRBV2 to TRBJ2-6, with D unclear. Looked up from germline, CDR1 is SNHLY and CDR2 is FYNNEI. V lost 6 bases and J lost 0, with 9 bases in between. The CDR3 contains 15 residues. Written as DNA, the CDR3 is TGTGCCAGCAGGCAGGTGACCTCTGGGGCCAACGTCCTGACTTTC. Its translation is CASRQVTSGANVLTF.

The rearrangement links TRBV6-5 to TRBJ2-7, with 7 nucleotides matching TRBD1. V shed 4 bases and J 2 bases; nucleotides not matched to a gene: 11. The V gene's germline CDR1 is MNHEY and CDR2 SVGAGI. CDR3 length: 16 residues. CDR3: CASSFRQGLPTYEQYF. The CDR3 bases are TGTGCCAGCAGTTTCCGACAGGGCCTCCCAACCTACGAGCAGTACTTC.

The chain links TRBV2 to TRBJ1-2; D uncertain. V was shortened by 3 bases and J by 4 bases, with 3 bases between the two germline ends. This CDR3 spans 11 amino acids. Per the germline V gene, CDR1 is SNHLY and CDR2 is FYNNEI. The CDR3 DNA reads TGTGCCAGCAGTGAGGCCTATGGCTACACCTTC. It encodes CASSEAYGYTF. The full variable domain, rest sourced from reference TRBV2 and TRBJ1-2, is EPEVTQTPSHQVTQMGQEVILRCVPISNHLYFYWYRQILGQKVEFLVSFYNNEISEKSEIFDDQFSVERPDGSNFTLKIRSTKLEDSAMYFCASSEAYGYTFGSGTRLTVV.

This chain links TRBV6-1 with TRBJ2-7; 7 bases align to TRBD1. Germline-derived CDR1 and CDR2 are MNHNS and SASEGT. The CDR3 consists of 14 residues. J was trimmed by 3 bases and V by 7 bases; bases with no gene match: 9. CDR3 bases: TGTGCCAGCAAGCCTACAGGGGATCGCTACGAGCAGTACTTC. Encoded protein: CASKPTGDRYEQYF.

This chain joins TRBV7-6 and TRBJ2-1, with TRBD1 matching 10 bases. CDR3 length: 17 residues. V lost 0 bases, J lost 2 bases, and 4 bases stayed unmatched. CDR1 is SGHVS and CDR2 is FNYEAQ in the germline V gene. The CDR3 protein is CASSLAQGTGAYNEQFF. In DNA, the CDR3 is TGTGCCAGCAGCTTAGCGCAAGGGACAGGGGCCTACAATGAGCAGTTCTTC.

The chain recombines TRBV11-2 with TRBJ2-1; 9 positions agree with TRBD2. Germline-derived CDR1 and CDR2 are SGHAT and FQNNGV. The CDR3 has 16 residues. V lost 2 bases to trimming and J lost 0 bases; unmatched junction nucleotides: 2. CDR3 DNA sequence: TGTGCCAGCAGCTTACTAGCGGGGAGCTCCTACAATGAGCAGTTCTTC. It is translated as CASSLLAGSSYNEQFF.

This chain uses TRBV10-2 with TRBJ2-2; 7 bases are shared with TRBD2. The CDR3 loop spans 17 amino acids. The germline gives CDR1 WSHSY, CDR2 SAAADI. V was pared by 3 bases and J by 2 bases, with 9 bases of the junction left unmatched. This CDR3 reads CASSDSGRASNTGELFF. The CDR3 coding sequence is TGCGCCAGCAGTGATAGCGGGCGAGCTTCTAACACCGGGGAGCTGTTTTTT.

The table lists this clone with a count of one. This chain uses TRBV14 with TRBJ2-5, with D perhaps matching TRBD1 (5 bases). Germline values: CDR1 SGHDN, CDR2 FVKESK. The CDR3 loop spans 14 amino acids. V was trimmed by 3 bases and J by 5 bases, leaving 13 bases between them. CDR3 coding DNA: TGTGCCAGCAGCCAGGACCCCAGGGCGGAGACCCAGTACTTC. This sequence encodes CASSQDPRAETQYF.

The rearrangement joins TRBV25-1 to TRBJ1-2; a weak D match, TRBD1 (5 bases). The CDR3 totals 15 residues. In germline, CDR1 is MGHDK, CDR2 SYGVNS. Between the trimmed V and J ends, which lost 2 bases and 8 bases, there was a span of 18 bases. CDR3 sequence: CASSEPNRGERGYTF. CDR3 nucleotides: TGTGCCAGCAGTGAACCTAACCGGGGGGAACGGGGCTACACCTTC.

CDR3 bases: TGTGCCAGCAGTTTATCGACAGGGGCTTACAATGAGCAGTTCTTC. Its translation: CASSLSTGAYNEQFF. The J gene is TRBJ2-1, the V gene TRBV27, with 8 nucleotides matching TRBD1. In germline, CDR1 is MNHEY, CDR2 SMNVEV (reference sequence). The trim removed 0 bases at V and 4 bases at J, leaving 2 bases unmatched. The CDR3 spans 15 residues.

This clone was recorded once. The chain uses TRBV6-6 and TRBJ2-3, with D perhaps TRBD1 (5 bases). V was clipped by 6 bases and J by 6 bases, with 16 bases between them. Germline assignment: CDR1 MNHNY and CDR2 SVGAGI (reference sequence). This CDR3 contains 14 residues. CDR3 sequence (DNA): TGTGCCAGCAGATTGGGGCTGGGCCTGGATACGCAGTATTTT. Protein sequence: CASRLGLGLDTQYF.

CDR3 loop: CASSLNTGVSFYEQYF. CDR3 sequence (DNA): TGTGCCAGCAGCTTAAACACAGGGGTTTCTTTCTACGAGCAGTACTTC. J is TRBJ2-7 and V is TRBV11-2, with 7 positions matching TRBD1. Germline V gene sequence: CDR1 SGHAT, CDR2 FQNNGV. V lost 2 bases to trimming and J lost 3 bases; unmatched junction nucleotides: 10. This CDR3 spans 16 amino acids.

V gene TRBV11-2 combines with J gene TRBJ2-5; 9 bases fit TRBD2. The length of the CDR3 is 15 residues. Germline CDR1 SGHAT, CDR2 FQNNGV. With 5 bases clipped from V and 0 bases from J, the junction kept 4 bases outside the gene matches. In nucleotides, the CDR3 is TGTGCCAGCAGCGAAGGGACTAGCTACCAAGAGACCCAGTACTTC. Residues: CASSEGTSYQETQYF.

The gene calls are TRBV6-1 and TRBJ2-7; TRBD2 matches at 13 bases. J lost 5 bases, V lost 3 bases, and 7 bases had no gene match. There are 16 residues in the CDR3. CDR1 MNHNS and CDR2 SASEGT come from the germline V gene. Written as DNA, the CDR3 is TGTGCCAGCAGTGAGGGACTAGCGGGAATGAGCCACGAGCAGTACTTC. This encodes CASSEGLAGMSHEQYF.

The chain links TRBV2 to TRBJ1-1; D remains unclear. The germline CDR1 and CDR2 sequences are SNHLY and FYNNEI. CDR3 size: 13 residues. The ends were cut back, 2 bases at V and 5 bases at J, with 9 bases in the middle. The CDR3 loop is CASSENPGTEAFF. In DNA, the CDR3 is TGTGCCAGCAGTGAAAACCCCGGGACTGAAGCTTTCTTT.

In the case of this clone: At the DNA level, this CDR3 is encoded by other sequences in the same sample as well. V and J are TRBV5-1 and TRBJ2-7; 9 bases align to TRBD1. V lost 1 base to trimming and J lost 2 bases; unmatched junction nucleotides: 1. From germline, CDR1 is SGHRS and CDR2 YFSETQ. This CDR3 is 14 amino acids long. The CDR3 bases are TGCGCCAGCAGCTTGACAGGGGGCCCCTACGAGCAGTACTTC. This translates into CASSLTGGPYEQYF.